Below, 20 T cell receptor beta chains from the same sample are listed, as sequenced in a study of T cell repertoires in cytomegalovirus infection. TCRdb analysed the reads with MiXCR anew, one entry per CDR3 protein. This sample carries 900,000 to 950,000 distinct CDR3 sequences, roughly a third of them seen once, and the ten largest clones take roughly 13%. These receptors have no identified antigens. Sequenced material: cultured CD8+ T cells from PBMCs, taken from culture after CMV antigen stimulation. The origin of the receptors is a human donor in good health (CMV status not recorded). Some clones in this sample may be carry-over from other donors' samples.

V usage is TRBV7-9 and J usage is TRBJ2-7; TRBD1 or TRBD2 may be the D gene (5 bases each). V lost 3 bases, J lost 7 bases, and 16 bases lay in between. This CDR3 comprises 14 residues. Germline CDR1 is SEHNR and CDR2 is FQNEAQ (reference sequence). For the CDR3, the DNA is TGTGCCAGCAGCTTGTCGGGACCCCTTATGGAGCAGTACGTC. It codes for CASSLSGPLMEQYV.

This clonotype is a singleton in its sample. This chain links TRBV10-3 with TRBJ2-2; 7 bases fit TRBD1. CDR1 is ENHRY and CDR2 is SYGVKD in the germline V gene. The junction had 19 bases not matched to a gene; V was cut back by 10 bases and J by 8 bases. There are 16 residues in the CDR3. CDR3 DNA sequence: TGTGCCACCAATGACCCCCGGGACAGTGCCAGAGGGGAGCTGTTTTTT. This gives the protein CATNDPRDSARGELFF.

About this clonotype: A read error may account for a junction end that differs from germline. This chain joins TRBV12-5 and TRBJ2-1, with a tentative D call TRBD1 (5 bases). Germline V gives CDR1 LGHNT, CDR2 FRNRAP. The CDR3 is 12 residues long. CDR3 DNA: TGTGTTAGTGGACATGACAACAATGAGCAGTTCTTC. Encoded protein: CVSGHDNNEQFF.

The chain has TRBV19 and TRBJ1-1; the D is unclear. V lost 2 bases and J lost 2, with 6 bases in between. This CDR3 contains 13 residues. CDR1 and CDR2 (germline): LNHDA, SQIVND (reference sequence). The CDR3 here is CASSISSNTEAFF. CDR3 sequence (DNA): TGTGCCAGTAGTATATCGAGTAACACTGAAGCTTTCTTT. Together with reference TRBV19 and TRBJ1-1, the CDR3 gives the full variable domain: DGGITQSPKYLFRKEGQNVTLSCEQNLNHDAMYWYRQDPGQGLRLIYYSQIVNDFQKGDIAEGYSVSREKKESFPLTVTSAQKNPTAFYLCASSISSNTEAFFGQGTRLTVV.

This clonotype was seen a handful of times. In DNA, the CDR3 is TGTGCCAGCAGTGTCCTCCCGGGACACAACACAGATACGCAGTATTTT. It is translated as CASSVLPGHNTDTQYF. This sequence joins TRBV6-1 and TRBJ2-3; TRBD1 is a possible D gene (6 bases). V shed 4 bases and J shed 2 bases, with 16 bases lying between them. Germline V gene lookup returns CDR1 MNHNS and CDR2 SASEGT. This CDR3 contains 16 residues.

The rearrangement uses TRBV7-6 and TRBJ1-3, with 7 positions matching TRBD1. V trimming: 4 bases; J trimming: 0 bases; junction bases outside the gene matches: 6. Per germline, CDR1 SGHVS and CDR2 FNYEAQ. The CDR3 is 16 residues long. CDR3 in amino acids: CASSSRQGSSGNTIYF. CDR3 coding DNA: TGTGCCAGCAGCTCCCGACAGGGAAGCTCTGGAAACACCATATATTTT.

The chain is built from TRBV10-3 and TRBJ2-2, with 9 bases fitting TRBD2. After removal of 7 bases from V and 1 base from J, the junction contained 7 bases not matched to a gene. The CDR3 covers 16 residues. CDR1 and CDR2 (germline): ENHRY, SYGVKD. The CDR3, as DNA: TGTGCCATCACTTCACGACTAGCGGTGAACACCGGGGAGCTGTTTTTT. Encoded protein: CAITSRLAVNTGELFF.

In its sample, this clonotype was seen a few times. The CDR3 here is CASSEGRFANYGYTF. CDR3 DNA: TGTGCCAGCAGTGAAGGGCGGTTTGCTAACTATGGCTACACCTTC. The chain uses TRBV2 and TRBJ1-2; no clear D. Germline V gene sequence: CDR1 SNHLY, CDR2 FYNNEI. The CDR3 length is 15 residues. Trimming took off 1 base at V and 0 bases at J, with 9 bases between the two ends.

This clonotype came up a few times. This chain joins TRBV27 and TRBJ1-2; possible D gene TRBD1, 5 bases. This CDR3 region has 14 residues. In germline, CDR1 is MNHEY, CDR2 SMNVEV (reference sequence). V was cut by 2 bases and J by 4 bases, with 11 bases left in between. Here the CDR3 DNA reads TGTGCCAGCAGTTTAGCCAGGGCCGGCTATGGCTACACCTTC. Its translation is CASSLARAGYGYTF.

The chain links TRBV20-1 to TRBJ2-3; 9 nucleotides line up with TRBD2. Losses at the gene ends were 0 bases for V and 2 bases for J; bases not matched to a gene: 6. The CDR3 is 16 amino acids. The V gene's germline CDR1 is DFQATT and CDR2 SNEGSKA (reference sequence). CDR3 sequence: CSARDWASGATDTQYF. Written as DNA, the CDR3 is TGCAGTGCTAGAGATTGGGCTAGCGGGGCCACAGATACGCAGTATTTT.

The chain uses TRBV27 and TRBJ1-2; no firm D call. This CDR3 is built from 12 residues. Germline-derived CDR1 and CDR2 are MNHEY and SMNVEV (reference sequence). V was clipped by 11 bases and J by 8 bases, with 18 bases between them. The CDR3 sequence: CASYSTFRGYTF. DNA of the CDR3: TGTGCCTCATATAGTACCTTCCGGGGCTACACCTTC.

The chain employs TRBV19 and TRBJ1-1, with a weak D call TRBD1 (6 bases). Germline V lookup: CDR1 LNHDA, CDR2 SQIVND (reference sequence). This CDR3 region has 14 residues. V was clipped by 7 bases and J by 0 bases, with 12 bases between them. The DNA for the CDR3 is TGTGCCAGTACCCCGGGACAAATGAACACTGAAGCTTTCTTT. Protein sequence: CASTPGQMNTEAFF.

This clonotype was found once. A much larger clone sits a single nucleotide away, making a read error possible. The J gene is TRBJ2-3, the V gene TRBV12-5, with a weak D call TRBD1 (5 bases). Trimming stripped 0 bases from V and 7 bases from J, with 14 bases between. The CDR3 extends over 15 amino acids. Per germline, CDR1 LGHNT and CDR2 FRNRAP. Here the CDR3 DNA reads TGTGCTAGTGGTTTGGTACAGAAGGGGTGGTATACGCAGTATTTT. Protein: CASGLVQKGWYTQYF.

About this clonotype: Mismatch with germline at one junction end may stem from a read error. This chain joins TRBV4-1 and TRBJ2-7; 12 bases match TRBD2. The CDR3 has 16 amino acids. Germline V gene sequence: CDR1 MGHRA, CDR2 YSYEKL. The CDR3 bases are TGCACCAGCAGCCATGAGACTAGCGGGGGCTACTACGAGCAGTACTTC. Protein sequence: CTSSHETSGGYYEQYF.

This clonotype occurred many times. The chain recombines TRBV7-8 with TRBJ2-2, with 7 nucleotides matching TRBD1. The germline V gene encodes CDR1 SGHVS and CDR2 FQNEAQ. The V and J ends lost 5 bases and 4 bases, in that order; junction bases with no gene match: 7. The CDR3 contains 15 residues. In DNA, the CDR3 is TGTGCCAGCAGCCTGGGACAGATGACCACCGGGGAGCTGTTTTTT. Its translation is CASSLGQMTTGELFF.

V gene TRBV19 combines with J gene TRBJ2-1; unclear D gene. The CDR3 runs 15 residues. From germline, CDR1 is LNHDA and CDR2 SQIVND (reference sequence). The ends were cut back, 2 bases at V and 6 bases at J, with 14 bases in the middle. This CDR3 reads CASSISRSVFNEQFF. CDR3 DNA: TGTGCCAGTAGTATATCCCGCTCGGTCTTCAATGAGCAGTTCTTC.

This clonotype came up a few times. The chain links TRBV12-5 to TRBJ2-4; no firm D call. The V and J ends lost 3 bases and 5 bases respectively, with 23 bases between them. The germline V gene encodes CDR1 LGHNT and CDR2 FRNRAP. This CDR3 has 18 amino acids. Here the CDR3 DNA reads TGTGCTAGTGGTTTCACCACTCCCTCTAACTTGCTGGAAAACATTCAGTACTTC. Translation gives CASGFTTPSNLLENIQYF. The whole variable domain, remainder taken from reference TRBV12-5 and TRBJ2-4, is DARVTQTPRHKVTEMGQEVTMRCQPILGHNTVFWYRQTMMQGLELLAYFRNRAPLDDSGMPKDRFSAEMPDATLATLKIQPSEPRDSAVYFCASGFTTPSNLLENIQYFGAGTRLSVL.

This clonotype was seen at least ten times. The chain couples TRBV7-6 to TRBJ2-7, with unresolved D. V dropped 5 bases and J dropped 1 base, with 9 bases sitting between them. The CDR3 totals 13 residues. From germline, CDR1 is SGHVS and CDR2 FNYEAQ. In nucleotides, the CDR3 is TGTGCCAGCAGCCCCGGCATATCCTACGAGCAGTACTTC. It specifies CASSPGISYEQYF.

There are many counts of this clonotype. The V and J genes are TRBV7-8 and TRBJ2-2; tentative D call: TRBD2 (5 bases). The CDR3 loop spans 15 amino acids. V was shortened by 1 base and J by 3 bases, with 9 bases between the two germline ends. CDR1 and CDR2 from the germline V gene are SGHVS and FQNEAQ. In DNA, the CDR3 is TGTGCCAGCAGCTTAGAATTAGCGCACACCGGGGAGCTGTTTTTT. Its protein is CASSLELAHTGELFF.

The chain combines TRBV27 with TRBJ2-3; D might be TRBD1 (6 bases). The CDR3 is 14 residues long. Germline V CDR1 and CDR2: MNHEY, SMNVEV (reference sequence). V was trimmed by 0 bases and J by 5 bases, leaving 9 bases between them. The CDR3 region is CASSLSTGRDTQYF. The CDR3 coding sequence is TGTGCCAGCAGTTTATCAACAGGGCGAGATACGCAGTATTTT.